A selection of T cell receptor beta chains follows, all from one sample in a study of OX40 agonist ivuxolimab in advanced cancers. Some clones are missing from TCRdb's copy, which holds only in-frame ones; the method was immunoSEQ multiplex PCR. The sample consists of 45,000 to 65,000 clones, around 84% of them appearing once. The starting material was CD4+ or CD8+ T cells sorted from blood, obtained in a trial of the OX40 agonist ivuxolimab. These receptors were collected from an adult with an advanced solid tumor such as melanoma, head and neck, liver or kidney cancer. Both conserved end residues are part of each CDR3. D genes are given only for firm matches. Rows may omit the clone size; those that give it use once, few, many or a size class.

D gene | clone size | J gene | V gene | CDR3 DNA | CDR3 protein
TRBD2 | . | TRBJ2-7 | TRBV19 | TGTGCCACCTGGTCGGGGCTAGCGGGAGTCCGAAGCTCCTACGAGCAGTACTTC | CATWSGLAGVRSSYEQYF
TRBD1 | . | TRBJ1-2 | TRBV5-8 | TGTGCCAGCAGCTTGGGACAGGGGGCGAATTTCGGCTATGGCTACACCTTC | CASSLGQGANFGYGYTF
. | . | TRBJ2-5 | TRBV7-2 | TGTGCCAGCAGCTTAGGACCTGGGGCGGGAGAGACCCAGTACTTC | CASSLGPGAGETQYF
. | . | TRBJ2-2 | TRBV20-1 | TGCAGTGTTTCGGGGAACGGGGAGCTGTTTTTT | CSVSGNGELFF
. | few | TRBJ1-2 | TRBV6-6 | TGTGCCACCCAGGTGGGAACAGGGACTAGCTATGGCTACACCTTC | CATQVGTGTSYGYTF
TRBD1 | . | TRBJ2-5 | TRBV6-6 | TGTGCCAGCAGCCAGGGGGAAGAGACCCAGTACTTC | CASSQGEETQYF
TRBD1 | . | TRBJ1-5 | TRBV6-1 | TGTGCCAGCAGTGGAGAAGGACAGGGGGGTCTCGGGCAGCCCCAGCATTTT | CASSGEGQGGLGQPQHF
. | few | TRBJ2-3 | TRBV10-2 | TGCGCCAGCAGCCCGGACATCTACACAGATACGCAGTATTTT | CASSPDIYTDTQYF
. | . | TRBJ2-1 | TRBV6-1 | TGTGCCAGCAGTTATTTGGGCAATGAGCAGTTCTTC | CASSYLGNEQFF
. | . | TRBJ2-7 | TRBV7-9 | TGTGCCAGCAGCTTAGGCCCTCCTTTCTACGAGCAGTACTTC | CASSLGPPFYEQYF
. | . | TRBJ2-3 | TRBV28 | TGTGCCACGCTAAGCGGCCACACAGATACGCAGTATTTT | CATLSGHTDTQYF
. | . | TRBJ2-2 | TRBV18 | TGTGCCAGCTCACCGCAGAGCGGACAGTACACCGGGGAGCTGTTTTTT | CASSPQSGQYTGELFF
TRBD2 | . | TRBJ2-5 | TRBV4-1 | TGCGCCAGCAGCCCCCTAGCGGGAGAACGAGAGACCCAGTACTTC | CASSPLAGERETQYF
. | . | TRBJ2-7 | TRBV2 | TGTGCCAGCAGTGCACCCGAAAAGGAGGGAGACCTCTCCTACGAGCAGTACTTC | CASSAPEKEGDLSYEQYF
TRBD1 | . | TRBJ1-5 | TRBV27 | TGTGCCAGCGCCCCCGACAGGGCTCGTAGCAATCAGCCCCAGCATTTT | CASAPDRARSNQPQHF
. | . | TRBJ1-2 | TRBV7-9 | TGTGCCAGCAGCTCGACCGTCTTTGACTACACCTTC | CASSSTVFDYTF
TRBD1 | . | TRBJ2-2 | TRBV7-2 | TGTGCCAGCAACTCTCCTCCCGGGACAGGGGTGATTGGCACCGGGGAGCTGTTTTTT | CASNSPPGTGVIGTGELFF
. | . | TRBJ1-2 | TRBV10-3 | TGTGCCATCCGACAGGCGGGGTCCTATGGCTACACCTTC | CAIRQAGSYGYTF
. | . | TRBJ2-2 | TRBV5-6 | TGTGCCAGCAGCTTGTCCCTGACCGGGGAGCTGTTTTTT | CASSLSLTGELFF
. | . | TRBJ2-1 | TRBV29-1 | TGCAGCGTTTCGAACTTAGAGGGGCCGGGGCCACCCTACAATGAGCAGTTCTTC | CSVSNLEGPGPPYNEQFF
TRBD1 | . | TRBJ1-6 | TRBV15 | TGTGCCACCAGCAGAGATAGGGGGCAAAATTCACCCCTCCACTTT | CATSRDRGQNSPLHF
. | . | TRBJ2-2 | TRBV19 | TGTGCCAGTAGTCCCTTTTTAGCGACCGGGGAGCTGTTTTTT | CASSPFLATGELFF
TRBD1 | . | TRBJ2-7 | TRBV29-1 | TGCAGCGTGGCCGGGACAGCTTCCTACGAGCAGTACTTC | CSVAGTASYEQYF
TRBD1 | . | TRBJ2-5 | TRBV5-1 | TGCGCCAGCAGCACCGCCCCGACAGGGATCGGCGAGACCCAGTACTTC | CASSTAPTGIGETQYF
TRBD2 | . | TRBJ2-3 | TRBV4-1 | TGCGCCAGCAGCCCCTCCCCTGGCGGGAGACCTACAGATACGCAGTATTTT | CASSPSPGGRPTDTQYF
. | . | TRBJ1-1 | TRBV19 | TGTGCCAGTAGTATACAAGCTAACACTGAAGCTTTCTTT | CASSIQANTEAFF
. | . | TRBJ1-6 | TRBV6-6 | TGTGCCAGCAGTCAGGTCGGAGGGCGGAATTCACCCCTCCACTTT | CASSQVGGRNSPLHF
. | . | TRBJ2-7 | TRBV7-3 | TGTGCCAGCAGCTTATCTGGGAGCTCCTACGAGCAGTACTTC | CASSLSGSSYEQYF
TRBD1 | . | TRBJ1-5 | TRBV27 | TGTGCCAGCAGTTCCCAGGGACAGGCCAATCAGCCCCAGCATTTT | CASSSQGQANQPQHF
. | few | TRBJ2-3 | TRBV19 | TGTGCCAGTAGTATAGTTGGGAGGACAGATACGCAGTATTTT | CASSIVGRTDTQYF
TRBD2 | . | TRBJ2-7 | TRBV11-1 | TGTGCCAGCTCAACGGGACTAGCGGGAGGCGGGTCCTACGAGCAGTACTTC | CASSTGLAGGGSYEQYF
TRBD2 | few | TRBJ2-7 | TRBV5-1 | TGCGCCAGCAGCCTCGCGGCGGGGGTTGGGGAGCAGTACTTC | CASSLAAGVGEQYF
TRBD2 | . | TRBJ2-1 | TRBV7-9 | TGTGCCAGCAGCCCGGGACTAGCGAATGTCAATGAGCAGTTCTTC | CASSPGLANVNEQFF
. | . | TRBJ1-1 | TRBV29-1 | TGCAGCGCCCAACAGGGGAACACTGAAGCTTTCTTT | CSAQQGNTEAFF
. | . | TRBJ1-2 | TRBV30 | TGTGCCTGTACCAGGATTTATAACTATGGCTACACCTTC | CACTRIYNYGYTF
TRBD2 | few | TRBJ2-1 | TRBV6-1 | TGTGCCAGCAGTGAACCTCTCGGACTAGCGGGAAATGAGCAGTTCTTC | CASSEPLGLAGNEQFF
. | once | TRBJ2-5 | TRBV2 | TGTGCCAGCAGTAGGATAAAAGAGACCCAGTACTTC | CASSRIKETQYF